This T cell receptor (beta chain) is drawn from a study of T cell responses to AZD1222 COVID-19 vaccine. Notes on the study in general: Seropositivity was recorded at baseline in only a handful of AZD1222 recipients.

The germline gives CDR1 MNHEY, CDR2 SMNVEV (reference sequence). This CDR3 comprises 15 residues. The V and J ends lost 3 bases and 7 bases, in that order; junction bases with no gene match: 9. As for this clone: The antigen remains unidentified.

Some clones are missing from TCRdb's copy, which holds only in-frame ones; the method was immunoSEQ multiplex PCR. The data hold about 60,000 clones, with approximately 84% observed a single time. The specimen was peripheral blood, collected on day 0 of AZD1222 vaccination. V usage is TRBV27 and J usage is TRBJ2-3; 8 bases line up with TRBD2. The origin of this receptor is an adult in good health. CDR3 sequence reads: CASSFLAGNQHTQYF. The CDR3 DNA is TGTGCCAGCAGTTTTTTAGCGGGGAATCAGCATACGCAGTATTTT.